This is a list of T cell receptor beta chains from one sample in a study of cytomegalovirus exposure and HLA in healthy donors. The table came from immunoSEQ multiplex PCR; TCRdb's copy has only in-frame clones and leaves some out. The table lists about 57,000 clones, more than 70% of them singletons. Sequencing input: PBMCs. These receptors all stem from a male donor in good health and CMV-seronegative. Both conserved end residues are part of each CDR3. A D gene is named only where the DNA matches it firmly. Expanded clones get a size class; other rows say once, few or many, or leave the size out.

TRBJ2-1 TRBV5-1 NA TRBD2 CASSPGLAGGLSSYNEQFF TGCGCCAGCAGCCCGGGACTAGCGGGGGGCCTTAGCTCCTACAATGAGCAGTTCTTC
TRBJ1-1 TRBV7-2 NA NA CASSSHGPGNTEAFF TGTGCCAGCAGCTCCCACGGCCCAGGGAACACTGAAGCTTTCTTT
TRBJ2-2 TRBV7-3 NA TRBD2 CASSLKVGGGANTGELFF TGTGCCAGCAGCTTAAAGGTCGGCGGGGGGGCCAACACCGGGGAGCTGTTTTTT
TRBJ2-2 TRBV5-4 NA TRBD1 CASSLVGQGRTGELFF TGTGCCAGCAGCTTGGTGGGACAGGGTCGTACCGGGGAGCTGTTTTTT
TRBJ1-6 TRBV13 few TRBD1 CASSHRDSYNSPLHF TGTGCCAGCAGCCACCGGGACAGCTATAATTCACCCCTCCACTTT
TRBJ1-2 TRBV6-1 NA TRBD1 CASIPTGTYGYTF TGTGCCAGCATTCCGACAGGGACCTATGGCTACACCTTC
TRBJ2-6 TRBV19 NA NA CASSPGSGANVLTF TGTGCCAGTAGTCCAGGCTCTGGGGCCAACGTCCTGACTTTC
TRBJ2-5 TRBV6-6 NA TRBD2 CASSYSGGSQETQYF TGTGCCAGCAGCTATAGCGGGGGGTCCCAAGAGACCCAGTACTTC
TRBJ1-1 TRBV10-3 NA TRBD1 CAISEGQANTEAFF TGTGCCATCAGTGAGGGACAGGCGAACACTGAAGCTTTCTTT
TRBJ2-7 TRBV7-2 NA NA CASSLMSGERGGQYF TGTGCCAGCAGCTTAATGTCGGGGGAACGAGGTGGGCAGTACTTC
TRBJ1-5 TRBV5-5 NA NA CASSLKGDSNQPQHF TGTGCCAGCAGCTTGAAAGGGGATAGCAATCAGCCCCAGCATTTT
TRBJ1-1 TRBV7-9 NA TRBD1 CASRIQGANTEAFF TGTGCCAGCAGAATCCAGGGGGCGAACACTGAAGCTTTCTTT
TRBJ2-3 TRBV28 few TRBD2 CASRRGGSTDTQYF TGTGCCAGCAGGCGGGGGGGTTCCACAGATACGCAGTATTTT
TRBJ1-3 TRBV5-1 NA NA CASSLASSGNTIYF TGCGCCAGCAGCTTGGCTAGCTCTGGAAACACCATATATTTT
TRBJ2-1 TRBV9 NA TRBD2 CASSVGRLAGNNEQFF TGTGCCAGCAGCGTAGGCCGACTAGCGGGTAACAATGAGCAGTTCTTC
TRBJ1-1 TRBV7-6 NA TRBD1 CASSRQGAGTEAFF TGTGCCAGCAGCCGACAGGGGGCCGGCACTGAAGCTTTCTTT
TRBJ1-4 TRBV27 NA NA CASSLSLTNEKLFF TGTGCCAGCAGTTTATCACTCACTAATGAAAAACTGTTTTTT
TRBJ2-7 TRBV6-6 NA TRBD1 CASTRQGSYEQYF TGTGCCAGCACCCGACAGGGATCCTACGAGCAGTACTTC
TRBJ1-5 TRBV5-1 NA NA CASSFRTDGRDQPQHF TGCGCCAGCAGCTTCCGGACAGACGGAAGGGATCAGCCCCAGCATTTT
TRBJ2-7 TRBV5-6 NA TRBD1 CASSFPRTGVNEQYF TGTGCCAGCAGCTTTCCTCGGACAGGGGTGAACGAGCAGTACTTC
TRBJ1-3 TRBV7-2 NA TRBD1 CASSTGGGNTIYF TGTGCCAGCAGTACAGGGGGGGGAAACACCATATATTTT
TRBJ1-2 TRBV25-1 NA TRBD1 CASSEIGSGQGSRYTF TGTGCCAGCAGTGAAATTGGTTCGGGACAGGGGAGCCGCTACACCTTC
TRBJ2-3 TRBV10-3 NA NA CAIGLRDTQYF TGTGCCATCGGTTTGCGGGATACGCAGTATTTT
TRBJ1-3 TRBV19 NA NA CASRAYSGNTIYF TGTGCCAGTAGAGCCTACTCTGGAAACACCATATATTTT
TRBJ1-1 TRBV30 NA NA CAWSVTTKNTEAFF TGTGCCTGGAGTGTAACGACAAAGAACACTGAAGCTTTCTTT
TRBJ1-4 TRBV7-9 NA NA CASSPRGGRTNEKLFF TGTGCCAGCAGCCCAAGGGGGGGGAGGACTAATGAAAAACTGTTTTTT
TRBJ2-5 TRBV4-3 NA NA CASSQAAGAGETQYF TGCGCCAGCAGCCAAGCGGCGGGGGCTGGGGAGACCCAGTACTTC
TRBJ2-1 TRBV10-2 NA TRBD2 CASSESERGYGEQFF TGCGCCAGCAGTGAGTCGGAGCGGGGGTATGGTGAGCAGTTCTTC
TRBJ1-5 TRBV27 NA NA CASSLGGTQPQHF TGTGCCAGCAGCTTAGGGGGGACCCAGCCCCAGCATTTT
TRBJ1-1 TRBV29-1 NA NA CSVGSPAGRTEAFF TGCAGCGTTGGATCCCCTGCGGGACGCACTGAAGCTTTCTTT
TRBJ2-5 TRBV15 NA NA CATSEGGETQYF TGTGCCACCAGCGAAGGGGGAGAGACCCAGTACTTC
TRBJ2-7 TRBV6-6 NA TRBD2 CASSPREDEQYF TGTGCCAGCAGTCCCCGGGAGGACGAGCAGTACTTC
TRBJ2-2 TRBV11-3 NA TRBD1 CASSFGQGDTGELFF TGTGCCAGCAGCTTCGGACAGGGGGACACCGGGGAGCTGTTTTTT
TRBJ1-2 TRBV4-3 NA NA CASSQEITTDYNYGYTF TGCGCCAGCAGCCAAGAGATTACGACGGACTATAACTATGGCTACACCTTC
TRBJ2-7 TRBV5-6 once NA CASSRDTYEQYF TGTGCCAGCAGCAGGGACACCTACGAGCAGTACTTC
TRBJ2-1 TRBV11-2 NA TRBD1 CASSLDRGQHNEQFF TGTGCCAGCAGCTTAGACAGGGGGCAGCACAATGAGCAGTTCTTC
TRBJ2-7 TRBV5-1 few NA CASSSPGHSYEQYF TGCGCCAGCAGCTCTCCGGGACACTCATACGAGCAGTACTTC
TRBJ2-2 TRBV7-6 NA TRBD2 CASSLLTLAGGPRGELFF TGTGCCAGCAGCCTACTAACTTTAGCGGGGGGGCCGCGGGGGGAGCTGTTTTTT